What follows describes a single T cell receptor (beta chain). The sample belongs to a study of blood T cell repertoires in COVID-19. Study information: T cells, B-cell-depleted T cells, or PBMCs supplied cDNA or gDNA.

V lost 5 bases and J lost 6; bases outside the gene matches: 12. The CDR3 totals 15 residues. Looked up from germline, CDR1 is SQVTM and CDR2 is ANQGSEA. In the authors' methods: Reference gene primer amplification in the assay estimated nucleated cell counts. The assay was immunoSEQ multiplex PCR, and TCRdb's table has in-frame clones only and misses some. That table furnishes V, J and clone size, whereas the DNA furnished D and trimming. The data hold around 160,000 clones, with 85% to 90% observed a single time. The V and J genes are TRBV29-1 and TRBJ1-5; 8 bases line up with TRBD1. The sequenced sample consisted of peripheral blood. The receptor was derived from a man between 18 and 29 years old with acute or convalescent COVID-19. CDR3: CSVSLNRDRRQPQHF. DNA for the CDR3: TGCAGCGTTTCACTTAACCGGGACAGGCGTCAGCCCCAGCATTTT.